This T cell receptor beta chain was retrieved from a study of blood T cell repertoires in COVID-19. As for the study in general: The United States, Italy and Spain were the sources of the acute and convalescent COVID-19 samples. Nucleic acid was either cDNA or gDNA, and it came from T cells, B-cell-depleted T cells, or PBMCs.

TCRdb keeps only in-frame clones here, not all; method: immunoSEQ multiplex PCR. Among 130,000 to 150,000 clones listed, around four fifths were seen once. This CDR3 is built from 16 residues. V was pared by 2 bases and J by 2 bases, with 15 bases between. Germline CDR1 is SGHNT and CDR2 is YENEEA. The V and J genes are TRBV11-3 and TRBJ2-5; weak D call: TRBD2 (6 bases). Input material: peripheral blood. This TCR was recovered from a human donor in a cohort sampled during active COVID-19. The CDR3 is CASSLRRSSAQETQYF. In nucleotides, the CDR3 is TGTGCCAGCAGCTTAAGGAGGTCTAGCGCACAAGAGACCCAGTACTTC.